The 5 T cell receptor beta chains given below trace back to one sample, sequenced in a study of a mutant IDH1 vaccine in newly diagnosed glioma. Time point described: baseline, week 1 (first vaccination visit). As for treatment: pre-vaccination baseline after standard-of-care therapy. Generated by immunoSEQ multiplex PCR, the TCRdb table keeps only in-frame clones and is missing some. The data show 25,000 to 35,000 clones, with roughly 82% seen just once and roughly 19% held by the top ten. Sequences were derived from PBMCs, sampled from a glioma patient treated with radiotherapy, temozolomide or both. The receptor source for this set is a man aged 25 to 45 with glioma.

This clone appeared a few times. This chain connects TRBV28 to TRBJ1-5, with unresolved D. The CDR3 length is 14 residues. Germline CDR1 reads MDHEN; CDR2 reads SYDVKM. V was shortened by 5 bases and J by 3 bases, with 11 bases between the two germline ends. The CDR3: CASSLRLHNQPQHF. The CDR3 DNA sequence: TGTGCCAGCAGTCTCCGACTCCACAATCAGCCCCAGCATTTT.

The CDR3 DNA follows: TGTGCCAGCAGCTTTGCATTCCTAAGCTCCTATAATTCACCCCTCCACTTT. Translation gives CASSFAFLSSYNSPLHF. This sequence joins TRBV12-1 and TRBJ1-6. TRBV12-1 is given as a pseudogene. The CDR3 consists of 17 residues.

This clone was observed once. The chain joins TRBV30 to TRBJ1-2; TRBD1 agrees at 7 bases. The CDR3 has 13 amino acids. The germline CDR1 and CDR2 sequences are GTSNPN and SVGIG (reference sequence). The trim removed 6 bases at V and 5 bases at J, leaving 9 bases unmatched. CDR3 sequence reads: CACAAGTAYGYTF. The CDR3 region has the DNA TGTGCCTGCGCCGCAGGGACAGCATATGGCTACACCTTC.

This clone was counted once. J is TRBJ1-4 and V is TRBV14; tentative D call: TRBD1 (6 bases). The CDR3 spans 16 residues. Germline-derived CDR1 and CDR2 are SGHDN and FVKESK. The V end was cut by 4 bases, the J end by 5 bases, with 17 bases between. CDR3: CASSRHRDMVNEKLFF. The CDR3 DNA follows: TGTGCCAGCAGCCGTCATCGGGACATGGTAAATGAAAAACTGTTTTTT. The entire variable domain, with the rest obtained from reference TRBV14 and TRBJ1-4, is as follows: EAGVTQFPSHSVIEKGQTVTLRCDPISGHDNLYWYRRVMGKEIKFLLHFVKESKQDESGMPNNRFLAERTGGTYSTLKVQPAELEDSGVYFCASSRHRDMVNEKLFFGSGTQLSVL.

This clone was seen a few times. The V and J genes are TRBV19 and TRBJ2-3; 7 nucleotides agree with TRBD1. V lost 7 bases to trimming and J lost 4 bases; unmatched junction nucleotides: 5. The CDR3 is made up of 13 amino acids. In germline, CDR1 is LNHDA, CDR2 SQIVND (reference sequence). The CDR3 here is CASNAGGADTQYF. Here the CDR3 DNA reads TGTGCCAGTAATGCAGGGGGAGCAGATACGCAGTATTTT.